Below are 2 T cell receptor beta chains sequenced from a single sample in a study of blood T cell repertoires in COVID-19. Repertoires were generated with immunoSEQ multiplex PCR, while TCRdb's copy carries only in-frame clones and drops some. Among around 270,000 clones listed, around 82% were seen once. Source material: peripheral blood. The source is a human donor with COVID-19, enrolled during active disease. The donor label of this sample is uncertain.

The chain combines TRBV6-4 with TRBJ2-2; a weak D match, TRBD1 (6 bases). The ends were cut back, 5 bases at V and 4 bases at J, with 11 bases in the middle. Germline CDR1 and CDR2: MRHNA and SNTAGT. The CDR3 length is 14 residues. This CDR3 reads CASSLQGTTGELFF. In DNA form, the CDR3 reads TGTGCCAGCAGTTTGCAGGGGACCACCGGGGAGCTGTTTTTT.

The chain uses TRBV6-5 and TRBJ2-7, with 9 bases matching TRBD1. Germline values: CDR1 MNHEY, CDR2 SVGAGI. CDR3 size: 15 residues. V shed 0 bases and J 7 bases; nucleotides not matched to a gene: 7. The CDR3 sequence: CASSYSGTGGLEQYF. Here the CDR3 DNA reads TGTGCCAGCAGTTACTCGGGAACAGGGGGCCTGGAGCAGTACTTC.